This is a list of T cell receptor beta chains from one sample in a study of T cells in Graves' hyperthyroidism and ophthalmopathy. TCRdb re-derived calls from the multiplex PCR reads in MiXCR, one entry per CDR3 protein. Here the sample spans about 380,000 distinct CDR3 sequences, approximately 12% being singletons. The specimen sequenced was blood. The receptors originated from a man in his thirties or forties with Graves' hyperthyroidism that later progressed to Graves' ophthalmopathy. CDR3s include the opening cysteine and the closing phenylalanine or tryptophan. The D gene is left open where the match is weak. Some rows mark clone size as missing; the rest say once, few, many or name a class of expanded clone.

>TRBV28|TRBJ1-5|many|.
CASSIGADQPQHF
TGTGCCAGCAGTATAGGGGCGGACCAGCCCCAGCATTTT
>TRBV4-1|TRBJ2-3|.|TRBD2
CASSQTSGDTDTQYF
TGCGCCAGCAGCCAAACTAGCGGGGACACAGATACGCAGTATTTT
>TRBV2|TRBJ2-2|many|.
CASRRDTGELFF
TGTGCCAGCCGTAGGGACACCGGGGAGCTGTTTTTT
>TRBV10-3|TRBJ1-5|.|.
CAISRGAVSNQPQHF
TGTGCCATCAGCCGGGGGGCAGTTAGCAATCAGCCCCAGCATTTT
>TRBV19|TRBJ1-4|.|.
CASSPGHVNEKLFF
TGTGCCAGTAGTCCCGGACACGTTAATGAAAAACTGTTTTTT
>TRBV7-9|TRBJ1-4|few|.
CASRNKRGTFNEKLFF
TGTGCCAGCAGGAATAAGCGCGGGACTTTTAATGAAAAACTGTTTTTT
>TRBV7-6|TRBJ2-5|many|.
CASSSGAGQQETQYF
TGTGCCAGCAGCTCCGGCGCGGGTCAACAAGAGACCCAGTACTTC
>TRBV4-1|TRBJ2-5|many|TRBD2
CASSQVLAGQETQYF
TGCGCCAGCAGCCAGGTTCTAGCGGGGCAAGAGACCCAGTACTTC
>TRBV7-8|TRBJ2-7|many|TRBD1
CASSPVTGTGSEQYF
TGTGCCAGCAGCCCAGTGACCGGGACAGGAAGCGAGCAGTACTTC
>TRBV11-1|TRBJ2-7|many|.
CASSLGPLGRTYEQYF
TGTGCCAGCAGCTTAGGCCCCTTGGGGCGAACCTACGAGCAGTACTTC
>TRBV10-3|TRBJ2-1|few|.
CAISVQGSTHEQFF
TGTGCCATCAGTGTACAGGGTTCTACACATGAGCAGTTCTTC
>TRBV6-1|TRBJ2-5|many|.
CASRNRVGETQYF
TGTGCCAGCAGAAACAGGGTCGGGGAGACCCAGTACTTC
>TRBV25-1|TRBJ1-5|few|.
CASSRTDRSNQPQHF
TGTGCCAGCAGTAGAACGGACAGAAGCAATCAGCCCCAGCATTTT
>TRBV28|TRBJ1-2|many|.
CASSLSKDGYTF
TGTGCCAGCAGTCTATCGAAGGATGGCTACACCTTC
>TRBV6-1|TRBJ2-7|many|.
CASRDITRSGEQYF
TGTGCCAGCAGAGACATAACGAGAAGCGGCGAGCAGTACTTC
>TRBV6-5|TRBJ1-6|few|TRBD1
CASSFDRGNSLLHF
TGTGCCAGCAGTTTCGACAGGGGTAATTCACTCCTCCACTTT
>TRBV2|TRBJ1-6|many|.
CASSEARGAGSPLHF
TGTGCCAGCAGTGAAGCCCGGGGTGCGGGATCACCCCTCCACTTT
>TRBV6-1|TRBJ1-1|many|.
CASSTGHLMNTEAFF
TGTGCCAGCAGTACAGGACACCTCATGAACACTGAAGCTTTCTTT
>TRBV24-1|TRBJ1-6|few|.
CATSDRKYNSPLHF
TGTGCCACCAGTGACCGGAAATATAATTCACCCCTCCACTTT
>TRBV9|TRBJ1-2|few|.
CASSATGSFGYTF
TGTGCCAGCAGCGCCACAGGGAGTTTTGGCTACACCTTC
>TRBV24-1|TRBJ2-5|.|.
CATSGQQETQYF
TGTGCCACCAGTGGACAGCAAGAGACCCAGTACTTC
>TRBV6-1|TRBJ2-7|few|.
CASNGASYEQYF
TGTGCCAGCAATGGGGCCTCCTACGAGCAGTACTTC
>TRBV5-6|TRBJ2-4|many|TRBD2
CASSLGPAGVNIQYF
TGTGCCAGCAGCTTGGGGCCGGCGGGGGTGAACATTCAGTACTTC
>TRBV2|TRBJ2-3|many|.
CASRDGDLSTDTQYF
TGTGCCAGCAGGGACGGCGACCTTAGCACAGATACGCAGTATTTT
>TRBV4-1|TRBJ1-1|few|TRBD1
CASSHTGVGTEAFF
TGCGCCAGCAGCCATACAGGGGTGGGGACTGAAGCTTTCTTT
>TRBV28|TRBJ1-2|many|.
CASSPTYGYTF
TGTGCCAGCAGTCCCACGTATGGCTACACCTTC
>TRBV18|TRBJ2-1|few|TRBD1
CASSPSQGLSYNEQFF
TGTGCCAGCTCACCTTCACAGGGGTTGTCCTACAATGAGCAGTTCTTC
>TRBV6-2/TRBV6-3|TRBJ1-2|many|TRBD1
CASSHRDRDGYTF
TGTGCCAGCAGCCACAGGGACAGGGATGGCTACACCTTC
>TRBV13|TRBJ2-1|few|TRBD2
CASSYERRGGYEQFF
TGTGCCAGCAGCTATGAGCGGCGGGGGGGATATGAGCAGTTCTTC
>TRBV29-1|TRBJ2-3|.|TRBD1
CSVEMTGADTQYF
TGCAGCGTTGAGATGACAGGGGCAGATACGCAGTATTTT
>TRBV5-1|TRBJ1-4|.|.
CASSSEGTNEKLFF
TGCGCCAGCAGCTCGGAGGGAACTAATGAAAAACTGTTTTTT
>TRBV27|TRBJ2-2|once|TRBD1
CASRHITGQGGTGELFF
TGTGCCAGCAGACATATTACGGGACAGGGAGGCACCGGGGAGCTGTTTTTT
>TRBV11-2|TRBJ2-5|many|.
CASSLGLGRSQETQYF
TGTGCCAGCAGCTTAGGCCTTGGTAGATCCCAAGAGACCCAGTACTTC
>TRBV7-8|TRBJ2-1|.|TRBD1
CASSSIGTGGNEQFF
TGTGCCAGCAGCTCGATCGGGACAGGGGGTAATGAGCAGTTCTTC
>TRBV5-1|TRBJ2-3|.|.
CASSLAGAGSLYTQYF
TGCGCCAGCAGCTTGGCCGGGGCGGGGTCGCTATATACGCAGTATTTT
>TRBV29-1|TRBJ2-7|many|TRBD1
CSAEGQGYEQYF
TGCAGCGCCGAGGGACAGGGGTACGAGCAGTACTTC
>TRBV6-1|TRBJ1-5|few|.
CASTLRGGDQPQHF
TGTGCCAGCACCCTTCGAGGAGGGGACCAGCCCCAGCATTTT
>TRBV6-1|TRBJ2-7|.|TRBD2
CATFGLAGGTYEKYF
TGTGCCACCTTTGGACTAGCGGGGGGAACCTACGAGAAGTACTTC